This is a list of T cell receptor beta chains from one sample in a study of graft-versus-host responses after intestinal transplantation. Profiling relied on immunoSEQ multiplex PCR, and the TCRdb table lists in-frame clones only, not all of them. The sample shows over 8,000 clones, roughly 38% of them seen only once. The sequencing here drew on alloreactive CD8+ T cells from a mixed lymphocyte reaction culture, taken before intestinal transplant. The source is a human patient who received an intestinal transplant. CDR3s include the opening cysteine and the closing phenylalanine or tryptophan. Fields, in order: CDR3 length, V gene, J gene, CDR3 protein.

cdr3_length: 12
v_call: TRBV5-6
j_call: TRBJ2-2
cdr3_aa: CASSPLTGELFF

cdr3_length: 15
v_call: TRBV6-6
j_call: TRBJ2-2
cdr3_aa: CASSQTGDHTGELFF

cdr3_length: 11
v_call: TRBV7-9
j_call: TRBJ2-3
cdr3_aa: CASSSADTQYF

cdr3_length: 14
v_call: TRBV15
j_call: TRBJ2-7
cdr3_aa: CATSSRLAAPEQYF

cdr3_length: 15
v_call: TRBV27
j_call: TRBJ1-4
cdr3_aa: CASSLNSATNEKLFF

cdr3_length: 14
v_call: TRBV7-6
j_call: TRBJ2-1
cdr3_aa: CASSLGSGGPEQFF

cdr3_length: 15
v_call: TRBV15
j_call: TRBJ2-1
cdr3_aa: CATSRASGRYNEQFF

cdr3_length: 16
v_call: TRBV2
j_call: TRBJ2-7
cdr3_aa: CASSEVPALNYNSEYF

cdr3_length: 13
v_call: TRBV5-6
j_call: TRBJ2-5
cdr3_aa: CASTHRDQETQYF

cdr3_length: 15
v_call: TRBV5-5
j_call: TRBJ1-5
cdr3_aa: CASSLGQGFNQPQHF

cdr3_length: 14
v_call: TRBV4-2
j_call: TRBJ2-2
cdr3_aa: CASGTSGNTGELFF

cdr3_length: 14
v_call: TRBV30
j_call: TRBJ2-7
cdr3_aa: CAWSVGSGAYEQYF

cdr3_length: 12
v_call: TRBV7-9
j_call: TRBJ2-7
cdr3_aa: CASSVDSYEQYF

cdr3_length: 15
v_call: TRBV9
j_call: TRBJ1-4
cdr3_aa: CASSVEGTPNEKLFF

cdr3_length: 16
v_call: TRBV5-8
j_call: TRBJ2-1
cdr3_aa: CASSFGTSGLGNEQFF

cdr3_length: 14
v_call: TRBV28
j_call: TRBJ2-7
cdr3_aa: CASSLPSGIYEQYF

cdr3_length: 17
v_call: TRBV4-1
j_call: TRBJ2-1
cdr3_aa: CASSHPSLAGGNNKQFF

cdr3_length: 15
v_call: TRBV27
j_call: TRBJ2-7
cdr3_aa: CASSLSSPPLYEQYF

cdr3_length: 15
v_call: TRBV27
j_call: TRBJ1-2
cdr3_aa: CASSLSRTGAPGYTF

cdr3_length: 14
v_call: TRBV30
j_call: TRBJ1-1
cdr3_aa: CAWSYGTLNTEAFF

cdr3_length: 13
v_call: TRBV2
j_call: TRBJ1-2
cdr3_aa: CASIDRGNYGYTF

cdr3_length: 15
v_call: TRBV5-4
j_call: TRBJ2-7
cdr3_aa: CASSARDSKAYEQYF

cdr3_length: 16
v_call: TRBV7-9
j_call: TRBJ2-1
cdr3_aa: CASSLVGGPLSWEQFF

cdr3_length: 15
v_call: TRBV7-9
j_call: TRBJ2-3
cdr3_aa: CASSFRTMSTDTQYF

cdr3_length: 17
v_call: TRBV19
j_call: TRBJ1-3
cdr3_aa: CASSIIADIFSGNTIYF

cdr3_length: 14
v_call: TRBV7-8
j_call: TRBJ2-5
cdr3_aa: CASSLGGGGETQYF

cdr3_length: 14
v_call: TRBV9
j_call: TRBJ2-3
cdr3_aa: CASSEQKSTDTQYF

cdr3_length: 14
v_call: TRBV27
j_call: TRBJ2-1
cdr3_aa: CATRGGGFYNEQFF

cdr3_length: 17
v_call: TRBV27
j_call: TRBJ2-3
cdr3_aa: CASSQPRTSGFTDTQYF

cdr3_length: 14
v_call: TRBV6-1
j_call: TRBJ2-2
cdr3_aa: CASSEREETGELFF

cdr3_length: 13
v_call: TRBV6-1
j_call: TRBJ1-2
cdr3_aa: CASQDRRTEGYTF

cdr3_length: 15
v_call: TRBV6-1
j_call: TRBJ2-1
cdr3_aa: CASSDRDRVNNEQFF

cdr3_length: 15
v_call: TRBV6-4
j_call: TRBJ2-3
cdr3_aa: CASSDSGGATDTQYF

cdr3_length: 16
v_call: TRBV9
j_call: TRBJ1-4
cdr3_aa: CASSVAQASTNEKLFF

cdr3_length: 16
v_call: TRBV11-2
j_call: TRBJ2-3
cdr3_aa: CASSPIAGTSTDTQYF

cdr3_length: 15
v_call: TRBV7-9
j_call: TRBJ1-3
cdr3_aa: CASSMGQGLRNTIYF

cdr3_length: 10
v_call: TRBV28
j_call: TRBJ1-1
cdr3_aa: CASSSVRAFF